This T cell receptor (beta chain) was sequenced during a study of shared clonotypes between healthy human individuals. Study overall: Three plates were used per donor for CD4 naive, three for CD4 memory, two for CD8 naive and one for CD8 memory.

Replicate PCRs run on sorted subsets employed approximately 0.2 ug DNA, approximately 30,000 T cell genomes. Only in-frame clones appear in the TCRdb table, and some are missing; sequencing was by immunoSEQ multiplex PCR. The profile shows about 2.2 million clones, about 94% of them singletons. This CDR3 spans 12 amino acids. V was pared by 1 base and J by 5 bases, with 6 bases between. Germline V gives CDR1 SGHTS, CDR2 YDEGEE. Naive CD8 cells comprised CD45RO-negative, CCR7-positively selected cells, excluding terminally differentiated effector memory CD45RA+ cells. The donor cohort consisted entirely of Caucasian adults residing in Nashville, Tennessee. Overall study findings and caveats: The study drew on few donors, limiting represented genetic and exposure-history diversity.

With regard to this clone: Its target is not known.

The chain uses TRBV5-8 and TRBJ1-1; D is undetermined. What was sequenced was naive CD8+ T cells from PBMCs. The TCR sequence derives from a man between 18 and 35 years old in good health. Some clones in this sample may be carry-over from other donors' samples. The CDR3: CASSLLWTEAFF. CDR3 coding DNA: TGTGCCAGCAGCTTGTTATGGACTGAAGCTTTCTTT.